These 2 T cell receptor beta chains share one sample of origin, sequenced in a study of cytomegalovirus exposure and HLA in healthy donors. PCR was performed using 60 Vbeta and 13 Jbeta primers. Sequenced by immunoSEQ multiplex PCR; TCRdb stores in-frame clones only, minus some. This repertoire shows about 120,000 clones, approximately 76% found once; its top ten account for over 25%. Input material: PBMCs. These receptors originate from a man aged 60 to 75 in good health and CMV-seropositive.

This sequence joins TRBV6-5 and TRBJ2-7; D may be TRBD1 (6 bases). The CDR3 totals 14 residues. In germline, CDR1 is MNHEY, CDR2 SVGAGI. V was pared by 2 bases and J by 0 bases, with 8 bases between. The CDR3 region is CASSYRQASYEQYF. DNA of the CDR3: TGTGCCAGCAGTTACCGACAGGCCTCCTACGAGCAGTACTTC.

The rearrangement links TRBV7-6 to TRBJ1-6, with 10 bases fitting TRBD1. This CDR3 has 16 residues. In germline, CDR1 is SGHVS, CDR2 FNYEAQ. With 1 base clipped from V and 10 bases from J, the junction kept 7 bases outside the gene matches. CDR3 DNA: TGTGCCAGCAGCTTAGAACCGGGACAGGGGAGGTCACCCCTCCACTTT. Amino acids: CASSLEPGQGRSPLHF.